This is a list of T cell receptor beta chains from one sample in a study of blood T cell repertoires in COVID-19. Here immunoSEQ multiplex PCR was the method, and the copy in TCRdb shows in-frame clones only, minus some. The sample holds roughly 190,000 clones, 82% seen once. The sequenced material came from PBMCs or T cells enriched from blood (not recorded which). All receptors derive from a woman aged 55-75 years with acute COVID-19. Both conserved end residues are part of each CDR3. The D gene is left open where the match is weak. Clone size is not always given. Where it is, it says once, few, many or a class for expanded clones.

cdr3_aa: CASSFPTRGGADEQFF
cdr3_nt: TGTGCCAGCAGCTTCCCGACTAGGGGGGGGGCTGATGAGCAGTTCTTC
d_call: .
j_call: TRBJ2-1
v_call: TRBV5-4
clone_size: few

cdr3_aa: CASSEASVDPGLLQFF
cdr3_nt: TGTGCCAGCAGTGAAGCGTCAGTTGACCCAGGACTCCTGCAGTTCTTC
d_call: .
j_call: TRBJ2-1
v_call: TRBV6-1
clone_size: .

cdr3_aa: CASSWGQGAQSVGELFF
cdr3_nt: TGTGCCAGCAGCTGGGGACAGGGGGCGCAGTCAGTGGGGGAGCTGTTTTTT
d_call: TRBD1
j_call: TRBJ2-2
v_call: TRBV5-6
clone_size: .

cdr3_aa: CASSTRLAGHSSYEQYF
cdr3_nt: TGCGCCAGCAGCACACGACTAGCGGGTCATAGCTCCTACGAGCAGTACTTC
d_call: TRBD2
j_call: TRBJ2-7
v_call: TRBV5-1
clone_size: .

cdr3_aa: CASSPTGTEETQYF
cdr3_nt: TGTGCCAGCAGCCCGACGGGGACAGAAGAGACCCAGTACTTC
d_call: TRBD1
j_call: TRBJ2-5
v_call: TRBV7-9
clone_size: .

cdr3_aa: CASSPPRDTQYF
cdr3_nt: TGTGCCAGCTCACCTCCCAGAGATACGCAGTATTTT
d_call: .
j_call: TRBJ2-3
v_call: TRBV18
clone_size: .

cdr3_aa: CASSYGGRETQYF
cdr3_nt: TGTGCCAGCAGTTACGGGGGGAGGGAGACCCAGTACTTC
d_call: .
j_call: TRBJ2-5
v_call: TRBV6-5
clone_size: few

cdr3_aa: CASSYVRSARGYTF
cdr3_nt: TGTGCCAGCAGTTACGTGAGGTCAGCTAGAGGCTACACCTTC
d_call: .
j_call: TRBJ1-2
v_call: TRBV6-2/TRBV6-3
clone_size: .

cdr3_aa: CASSLPASGRNTGELFF
cdr3_nt: TGTGCCAGCAGCTTACCAGCTAGCGGGAGGAACACCGGGGAGCTGTTTTTT
d_call: TRBD2
j_call: TRBJ2-2
v_call: TRBV11-3
clone_size: .

cdr3_aa: CASSVEGGNQPQHF
cdr3_nt: TGTGCCAGCAGCGTAGAAGGGGGCAATCAGCCCCAGCATTTT
d_call: .
j_call: TRBJ1-5
v_call: TRBV9
clone_size: .

cdr3_aa: CASDRGSTDTQYF
cdr3_nt: TGTGCCAGCGACAGGGGTAGCACAGATACGCAGTATTTT
d_call: TRBD1
j_call: TRBJ2-3
v_call: TRBV6-5
clone_size: .

cdr3_aa: CASSRSGSRAAEAFF
cdr3_nt: TGTGCCAGCAGTCGATCCGGGAGTAGGGCGGCGGAAGCTTTCTTT
d_call: .
j_call: TRBJ1-1
v_call: TRBV11-3
clone_size: .

cdr3_aa: CASSQETRQGARTGELFF
cdr3_nt: TGCGCCAGCAGCCAAGAAACGAGACAGGGGGCGAGAACCGGGGAGCTGTTTTTT
d_call: TRBD1
j_call: TRBJ2-2
v_call: TRBV4-1
clone_size: .

cdr3_aa: CASSLGQGDSYEQYF
cdr3_nt: TGCGCCAGCAGCCTCGGACAGGGCGATTCCTACGAGCAGTACTTC
d_call: TRBD1
j_call: TRBJ2-7
v_call: TRBV4-1
clone_size: .

cdr3_aa: CAISEKSETQYF
cdr3_nt: TGTGCCATCAGTGAGAAAAGCGAGACCCAGTACTTC
d_call: .
j_call: TRBJ2-5
v_call: TRBV10-3
clone_size: .

cdr3_aa: CASSSGTTHTDTQYF
cdr3_nt: TGTGCCAGCAGTAGCGGGACTACCCACACAGATACGCAGTATTTT
d_call: TRBD2
j_call: TRBJ2-3
v_call: TRBV6-2/TRBV6-3
clone_size: .

cdr3_aa: CAIKGADQNTEAFF
cdr3_nt: TGTGCCATCAAAGGGGCAGACCAGAACACTGAAGCTTTCTTT
d_call: .
j_call: TRBJ1-1
v_call: TRBV10-3
clone_size: .

cdr3_aa: CASSGLAGDSYNEQFF
cdr3_nt: TGTGCCAGTAGCGGACTAGCGGGGGACTCCTACAATGAGCAGTTCTTC
d_call: TRBD2
j_call: TRBJ2-1
v_call: TRBV19
clone_size: .

cdr3_aa: CAWAKLTGVPPQHF
cdr3_nt: TGTGCCTGGGCCAAACTCACAGGGGTCCCGCCCCAGCATTTT
d_call: TRBD1
j_call: TRBJ1-5
v_call: TRBV30
clone_size: .

cdr3_aa: CASSPNGGPQETQYF
cdr3_nt: TGCGCCAGCAGCCCCAACGGGGGTCCCCAAGAGACCCAGTACTTC
d_call: .
j_call: TRBJ2-5
v_call: TRBV5-1
clone_size: .

cdr3_aa: CASSLRDSYGYTF
cdr3_nt: TGTGCCAGCAGTTTAAGGGACAGCTATGGCTACACCTTC
d_call: TRBD1
j_call: TRBJ1-2
v_call: TRBV28
clone_size: .

cdr3_aa: CATSEYRDGYTF
cdr3_nt: TGTGCCACCAGTGAGTACAGGGATGGCTACACCTTC
d_call: .
j_call: TRBJ1-2
v_call: TRBV24-1
clone_size: .

cdr3_aa: CASSSRGQYNSPLHF
cdr3_nt: TGTGCCAGTAGCTCAAGAGGCCAGTACAATTCACCCCTCCACTTT
d_call: .
j_call: TRBJ1-6
v_call: TRBV19
clone_size: .

cdr3_aa: CASSQDTGNTGELFF
cdr3_nt: TGTGCCAGCAGCCAAGACACGGGGAACACCGGGGAGCTGTTTTTT
d_call: .
j_call: TRBJ2-2
v_call: TRBV4-2
clone_size: few

cdr3_aa: CASSAHLQGADTEAFF
cdr3_nt: TGCGCCAGCAGCGCCCATTTACAGGGGGCCGACACTGAAGCTTTCTTT
d_call: TRBD1
j_call: TRBJ1-1
v_call: TRBV5-1
clone_size: .

cdr3_aa: CSVEMGGTTNTGELFF
cdr3_nt: TGCAGCGTTGAAATGGGGGGGACCACGAACACCGGGGAGCTGTTTTTT
d_call: TRBD2
j_call: TRBJ2-2
v_call: TRBV29-1
clone_size: .

cdr3_aa: CASSLGAGSYEQYF
cdr3_nt: TGTGCCAGCAGCTTGGGGGCAGGGTCCTACGAGCAGTACTTC
d_call: .
j_call: TRBJ2-7
v_call: TRBV7-9
clone_size: .

cdr3_aa: CASSLGLHSPLHF
cdr3_nt: TGTGCCAGCAGCTTAGGTCTCCATTCACCCCTCCACTTT
d_call: .
j_call: TRBJ1-6
v_call: TRBV7-2
clone_size: few

cdr3_aa: CASKFESSYNEQFF
cdr3_nt: TGTGCCAGCAAGTTTGAGAGCTCCTACAATGAGCAGTTCTTC
d_call: .
j_call: TRBJ2-1
v_call: TRBV27
clone_size: .

cdr3_aa: CAWRNRVSNSPLHF
cdr3_nt: TGTGCCTGGAGAAACCGGGTCTCTAATTCACCCCTCCACTTT
d_call: .
j_call: TRBJ1-6
v_call: TRBV30
clone_size: .

cdr3_aa: CATSEGQLTQETQYF
cdr3_nt: TGTGCCACCAGTGAGGGACAATTGACCCAAGAGACCCAGTACTTC
d_call: .
j_call: TRBJ2-5
v_call: TRBV24-1
clone_size: .

cdr3_aa: CASSSPPSGTGELFF
cdr3_nt: TGTGCCAGCAGCAGCCCCCCCTCGGGCACCGGGGAGCTGTTTTTT
d_call: .
j_call: TRBJ2-2
v_call: TRBV6-5
clone_size: .

cdr3_aa: CASSPGTDRGRDTQYF
cdr3_nt: TGCGCCAGCAGCCCGGGGACGGACAGGGGGAGAGATACGCAGTATTTT
d_call: TRBD1
j_call: TRBJ2-3
v_call: TRBV5-1
clone_size: .

cdr3_aa: CSASAYGHTAQSPLHF
cdr3_nt: TGCAGTGCTAGTGCGTACGGACACACAGCACAGTCACCCCTCCACTTT
d_call: .
j_call: TRBJ1-6
v_call: TRBV20-1
clone_size: .

cdr3_aa: CASSRTTGMNTEAFF
cdr3_nt: TGTGCCAGCAGCCGGACGACCGGGATGAACACTGAAGCTTTCTTT
d_call: .
j_call: TRBJ1-1
v_call: TRBV5-5
clone_size: .

cdr3_aa: CASSQDRVAAYEQYF
cdr3_nt: TGCGCCAGCAGCCAAGATCGGGTAGCGGCCTACGAGCAGTACTTC
d_call: .
j_call: TRBJ2-7
v_call: TRBV4-3
clone_size: .

cdr3_aa: CASSIDWGPSNF
cdr3_nt: TGTGCCAGTAGTATAGATTGGGGCCCCAGCAATTTT
d_call: .
j_call: TRBJ1-5
v_call: TRBV19
clone_size: .

cdr3_aa: CASSEVGGAGGTEQFF
cdr3_nt: TGCGCCAGCAGTGAAGTGGGGGGAGCGGGAGGTACTGAGCAGTTCTTC
d_call: TRBD2
j_call: TRBJ2-1
v_call: TRBV10-1
clone_size: .

cdr3_aa: CASSWTGGHSNQPQHF
cdr3_nt: TGTGCCAGCAGCTGGACAGGGGGCCATAGCAATCAGCCCCAGCATTTT
d_call: TRBD1
j_call: TRBJ1-5
v_call: TRBV7-9
clone_size: .

cdr3_aa: CASSWTGFSNQPQHF
cdr3_nt: TGCGCCAGCAGCTGGACAGGGTTTAGCAATCAGCCCCAGCATTTT
d_call: TRBD1
j_call: TRBJ1-5
v_call: TRBV5-1
clone_size: .

cdr3_aa: CASSAGQGDYGYTF
cdr3_nt: TGCGCCAGCAGCGCGGGACAGGGTGACTATGGCTACACCTTC
d_call: TRBD1
j_call: TRBJ1-2
v_call: TRBV5-1
clone_size: few

cdr3_aa: CASSSGVRGAQHF
cdr3_nt: TGTGCCAGTAGTAGCGGGGTGAGAGGAGCCCAGCATTTT
d_call: .
j_call: TRBJ1-5
v_call: TRBV19
clone_size: .

cdr3_aa: CASTPFISGLARTGELFF
cdr3_nt: TGTGCCAGCACTCCGTTCATCTCGGGACTAGCGCGCACCGGGGAGCTGTTTTTT
d_call: TRBD2
j_call: TRBJ2-2
v_call: TRBV5-6
clone_size: .